This passage covers 19 T cell receptor beta chains from one sample sequenced in a study of T cells after yellow fever vaccination. TCRdb reprocessed the 5' RACE reads via MiXCR and lists one record per CDR3 protein. Altogether 300,000 or so distinct CDR3 sequences are present, 6.8% being singletons, with the ten largest covering about a sixth. Here the sequenced sample was PBMCs, taken approximately 47 days after the first yellow fever vaccination. These receptors were taken from a man between 18 and 35 years old who received the YFV17D yellow fever vaccine.

This clonotype has only a few counts. The rearrangement joins TRBV4-1 to TRBJ2-7; D possibly uses TRBD1 or TRBD2 (5 bases each). The CDR3 extends over 14 amino acids. The V end was cut by 4 bases, the J end by 4 bases, with 14 bases between. The germline CDR1 and CDR2 sequences are MGHRA and YSYEKL. The CDR3 reads CASSRSRWGYEQYV. In DNA form, the CDR3 reads TGCGCCAGCAGCCGAAGCAGGTGGGGGTACGAGCAGTACGTC.

In its sample, this clonotype was seen a few times. The J gene is TRBJ1-1, the V gene TRBV5-1; D uncertain. Germline lookup yields CDR1 SGHRS and CDR2 YFSETQ. CDR3 length: 15 amino acids. Trimming pared 0 bases from V and 0 bases from J, leaving 9 bases between. In DNA form, the CDR3 reads TGCGCCAGCAGCTTGGCCTCCACTATGAACACTGAAGCTTTCTTT. Its protein product is CASSLASTMNTEAFF.

This chain links TRBV7-8 with TRBJ2-1; TRBD1 agrees at 8 bases. The CDR3 runs to 14 residues. Germline CDR1 reads SGHVS; CDR2 reads FQNEAQ. The ends lost 7 bases at V and 5 bases at J; junction bases unmatched: 7. In DNA, the CDR3 is TGTGCCAGCAATCAGGGGGCGTCGAACAATGAGCAGTTCTTC. Amino acid sequence: CASNQGASNNEQFF.

This rearrangement joins TRBV5-1 to TRBJ1-2; perhaps TRBD1 as D (5 bases). Trimming stripped 2 bases from V and 7 bases from J, with 15 bases between. The CDR3 covers 14 residues. Per the germline V gene, CDR1 is SGHRS and CDR2 is YFSETQ. Here the CDR3 reads CASSFAGTDVGYTF. The CDR3 region has the DNA TGCGCCAGCAGCTTCGCCGGGACGGATGTTGGCTACACCTTC.

The chain joins TRBV29-1 to TRBJ1-5; D possibly corresponds to TRBD1 (6 bases). CDR1 is SQVTM and CDR2 is ANQGSEA in the germline V gene. The germline V and J ends were trimmed by 4 bases and 0 bases, with 10 bases remaining between them. CDR3 size: 14 residues. CDR3 in amino acids: CSVAWGLSNQPQHF. The DNA of the CDR3 is TGCAGCGTTGCCTGGGGGCTTAGCAATCAGCCCCAGCATTTT.

This clonotype was seen only a few times. The chain recombines TRBV6-1 with TRBJ2-2; perhaps D is TRBD1 or TRBD2 (6 bases each). This CDR3 has 15 amino acids. Germline V lookup: CDR1 MNHNS, CDR2 SASEGT. V was shortened by 7 bases and J by 1 base, with 13 bases between the two germline ends. The CDR3 DNA sequence: TGTGCCAGCAACCTAGGGGGGAGGAACACCGGGGAGCTGTTTTTT. Its translation is CASNLGGRNTGELFF.

This clonotype was counted only a few times. The chain has TRBV5-5 and TRBJ1-5; a weak D match, TRBD1 (6 bases). The CDR3 length is 18 residues. With 1 base removed from V and 1 base from J, the gap between germline ends came to 18 bases. Germline loops: CDR1 SGHKS, CDR2 YYEKEE (reference sequence). Here the CDR3 DNA reads TGTGCCAGCAGCTTGTCGGCGGGGGGGGCGCTAAGCAATCAGCCCCAGCATTTT. As protein: CASSLSAGGALSNQPQHF.

This clonotype was observed a few times. This sequence joins TRBV12-3 or TRBV12-4 and TRBJ2-1; 8 bases line up with TRBD2. This CDR3 is 15 amino acids long. After removal of 6 bases from V and 0 bases from J, the junction contained 4 bases not matched to a gene. The CDR3 nucleotides are TGTGCCAGCAGGCGGGAGGCTAGCTCCTACAATGAGCAGTTCTTC. Amino acid sequence: CASRREASSYNEQFF.

Only a few counts were recorded for this clonotype. The V call is TRBV6-1, the J call TRBJ1-3; no reliable D call. Trimming stripped 6 bases from V and 4 bases from J, with 13 bases between. This CDR3 has 14 residues. Germline assignment: CDR1 MNHNS and CDR2 SASEGT. CDR3 residues: CASSPTGHGNTIYF. The DNA of the CDR3 is TGTGCCAGCAGCCCTACCGGGCACGGAAACACCATATATTTT.

In its sample, this clonotype was seen a few times. This chain connects TRBV20-1 to TRBJ1-2; the D gene is possibly TRBD1 (5 bases). The V gene's germline CDR1 is DFQATT and CDR2 SNEGSKA (reference sequence). The V end lost 1 base, the J end lost 6 bases, and 12 bases lay between the germline ends. The CDR3 runs 13 residues. CDR3 in DNA: TGCAGTGCTAGAGGGGGCAGCTCCGATGGCTACACCTTC. This translates into CSARGGSSDGYTF.

The gene calls are TRBV12-3 or TRBV12-4 and TRBJ2-7; 7 bases fit TRBD1. With V trimmed by 5 bases and J by 1 base, 5 bases remained unmatched. The CDR3 runs to 14 residues. CDR3 sequence: CASSNDRASYEQYF. CDR3 coding DNA: TGTGCCAGCAGTAATGACAGGGCATCCTACGAGCAGTACTTC.

The gene calls are TRBV10-3 and TRBJ1-2, with 7 bases lining up with TRBD1. Trimming took 11 bases from V and 2 from J; bases not matched to a gene: 11. CDR1 is ENHRY and CDR2 is SYGVKD in the germline V gene. The CDR3 loop spans 14 amino acids. In DNA form, the CDR3 reads TGTGCCGCAATAGGGACAGACCCAAACTATGGCTACACCTTC. The encoded protein is CAAIGTDPNYGYTF.

The chain is built from TRBV4-3 and TRBJ2-3; maybe TRBD1 (5 bases). Germline CDR1 reads LGHNA; CDR2 reads YSLEER. This CDR3 has 14 amino acids. With 3 bases removed from V and 5 bases from J, the gap between germline ends came to 12 bases. The CDR3 loop reads CASSQVPTGDTQYF. In DNA, the CDR3 is TGCGCCAGCAGCCAGGTACCTACAGGAGATACGCAGTATTTT.

Ten or more counts support this clonotype. The V and J genes are TRBV7-8 and TRBJ1-1; 7 bases are a match to TRBD1. J was trimmed by 0 bases and V by 5 bases; bases with no gene match: 6. The CDR3 is 15 amino acids. CDR1 and CDR2 from the germline V gene are SGHVS and FQNEAQ. CDR3 in amino acids: CASSPDRLLNTEAFF. In nucleotides, the CDR3 is TGTGCCAGCAGCCCGGACAGGTTATTGAACACTGAAGCTTTCTTT.

V is TRBV4-1 and J is TRBJ2-1; 7 bases agree with TRBD1. Germline V gene data show CDR1 as MGHRA and CDR2 as YSYEKL. The length of the CDR3 is 15 residues. The V segment lost 2 bases and the J segment 2 bases; nucleotides outside the gene matches: 3. CDR3 sequence: CASSQKGGTYNEQFF. The CDR3 nucleotides are TGCGCCAGCAGCCAAAAAGGGGGCACCTACAATGAGCAGTTCTTC.

CDR3 sequence reads: CATSTGEANTEAFF. CDR3 in DNA: TGTGCCACCTCGACAGGGGAGGCTAACACTGAAGCTTTCTTT. This chain joins TRBV12-3 or TRBV12-4 and TRBJ1-1; 8 positions agree with TRBD1. The CDR3 length is 14 residues. V gave up 10 bases and J gave up 2 bases; unmatched junction bases: 9.

This clonotype has a handful of counts. The chain has TRBV7-2 and TRBJ2-5; 7 nucleotides match TRBD1. Germline CDR1 is SGHTA and CDR2 is FQGNSA. V shed 4 bases, J shed 5 bases, and the junction held 4 bases outside the gene matches. The CDR3 totals 13 residues. In DNA form, the CDR3 reads TGTGCCAGCAGCTCGGGACAGTCGGAGACCCAGTACTTC. This codes for CASSSGQSETQYF.

This clonotype was observed a few times. The rearrangement uses TRBV19 and TRBJ1-1, with D possibly matching TRBD1 (5 bases). This CDR3 contains 13 residues. The germline V gene encodes CDR1 LNHDA and CDR2 SQIVND (reference sequence). The ends were cut back, 6 bases at V and 8 bases at J, with 16 bases in the middle. Here the CDR3 reads CASSRTLVLEAFF. The CDR3 region has the DNA TGTGCCAGTAGCCGGACACTCGTCCTAGAAGCTTTCTTT.

This chain uses TRBV6-1 with TRBJ1-5, with unresolved D. The CDR3 length is 14 residues. Germline V gene sequence: CDR1 MNHNS, CDR2 SASEGT. Trimming removed 6 bases at V and 3 bases at J, with 12 bases between. CDR3 protein: CASSPVAYNQPQHF. In nucleotides, the CDR3 is TGTGCCAGCAGCCCCGTCGCCTACAATCAGCCCCAGCATTTT.